This record looks at one TCR beta chain sequence and its context. Antigen unknown. The data stem from a study of chemoradiotherapy in HPV16-positive cancers. Study at large: Candidate HPV-specific T-cell clones and common TCR motifs came from functional assays in a couple of HPV16-positive patients. Study outcomes and limitations: During treatment, candidate HPV-specific clones and E7-related motifs expanded in tumor.

The method was immunoSEQ multiplex PCR; TCRdb's version includes in-frame clones alone and lacks a portion of them. The sample has 23,000 or so clones; less than 90% are singletons. Samples were taken several times over chemoradiotherapy. Germline CDR1 SGHVS, CDR2 FNYEAQ. V shed 3 bases, J shed 5 bases, and the junction held 16 bases outside the gene matches. This CDR3 spans 20 amino acids. V is TRBV7-6 and J is TRBJ2-1; 13 nucleotides line up with TRBD2. This sample comprised blood, obtained from a patient who underwent chemoradiotherapy. This clonotype originated in a human donor with HPV-associated anogenital cancer. The CDR3 DNA follows: TGTGCCAGCAGCTTTTTAGGAACCGGGACTAGCGGGATTTACCACAATGAGCAGTTCTTC. This encodes CASSFLGTGTSGIYHNEQFF. Complete variable domain (other parts from reference TRBV7-6 and TRBJ2-1): GAGVSQSPRYKVTKRGQDVALRCDPISGHVSLYWYRQALGQGPEFLTYFNYEAQQDKSGLPNDRFSAERPEGSISTLTIQRTEQRDSAMYRCASSFLGTGTSGIYHNEQFFGPGTRLTVL.